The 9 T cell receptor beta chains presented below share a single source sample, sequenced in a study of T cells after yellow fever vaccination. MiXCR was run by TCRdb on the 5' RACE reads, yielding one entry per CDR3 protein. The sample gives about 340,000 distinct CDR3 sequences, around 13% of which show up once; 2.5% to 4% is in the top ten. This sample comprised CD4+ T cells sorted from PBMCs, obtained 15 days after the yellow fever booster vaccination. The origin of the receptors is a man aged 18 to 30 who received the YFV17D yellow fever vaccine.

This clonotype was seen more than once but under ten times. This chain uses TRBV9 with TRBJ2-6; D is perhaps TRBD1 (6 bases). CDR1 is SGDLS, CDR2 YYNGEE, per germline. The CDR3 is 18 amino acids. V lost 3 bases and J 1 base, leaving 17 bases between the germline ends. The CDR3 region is CASSARGPGESGANVLTF. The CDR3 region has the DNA TGTGCCAGCAGCGCCCGCGGGCCAGGGGAGTCTGGGGCCAACGTCCTGACTTTC.

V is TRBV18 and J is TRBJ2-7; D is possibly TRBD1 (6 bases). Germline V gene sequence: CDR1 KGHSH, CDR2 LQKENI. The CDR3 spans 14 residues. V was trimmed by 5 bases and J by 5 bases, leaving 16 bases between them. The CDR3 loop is CASSKPAQGHEQYF. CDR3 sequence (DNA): TGTGCCAGCTCAAAACCGGCACAGGGCCACGAGCAGTACTTC.

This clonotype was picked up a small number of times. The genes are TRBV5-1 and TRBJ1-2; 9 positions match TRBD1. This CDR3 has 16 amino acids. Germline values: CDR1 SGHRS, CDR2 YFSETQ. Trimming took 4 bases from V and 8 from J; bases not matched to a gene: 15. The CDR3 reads CASSPLPGQGAGGYTF. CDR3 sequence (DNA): TGCGCCAGCAGCCCGTTACCGGGACAGGGAGCAGGAGGCTACACCTTC.

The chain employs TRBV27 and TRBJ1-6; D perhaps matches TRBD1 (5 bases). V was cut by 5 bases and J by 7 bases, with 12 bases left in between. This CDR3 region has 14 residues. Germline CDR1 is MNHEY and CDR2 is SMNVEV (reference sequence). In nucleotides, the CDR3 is TGTGCCAGCAGTGCCGGCAGGGCGAATTCACCCCTCCACTTT. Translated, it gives CASSAGRANSPLHF.

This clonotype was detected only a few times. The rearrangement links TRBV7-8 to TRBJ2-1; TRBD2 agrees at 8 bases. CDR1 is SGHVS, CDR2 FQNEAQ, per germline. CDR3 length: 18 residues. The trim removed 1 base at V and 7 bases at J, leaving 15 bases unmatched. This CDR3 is CASSLVVLGAGVANEQFF. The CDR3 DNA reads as TGTGCCAGCAGCTTAGTAGTCCTGGGAGCGGGGGTTGCTAATGAGCAGTTCTTC.

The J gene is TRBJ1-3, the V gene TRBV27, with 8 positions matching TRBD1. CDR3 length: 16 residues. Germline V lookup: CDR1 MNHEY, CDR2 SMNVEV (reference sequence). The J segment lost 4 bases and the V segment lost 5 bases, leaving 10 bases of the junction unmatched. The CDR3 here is CASSQRGQAGGNTIYF. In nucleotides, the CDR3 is TGTGCCAGCAGTCAAAGGGGACAGGCGGGAGGAAACACCATATATTTT.

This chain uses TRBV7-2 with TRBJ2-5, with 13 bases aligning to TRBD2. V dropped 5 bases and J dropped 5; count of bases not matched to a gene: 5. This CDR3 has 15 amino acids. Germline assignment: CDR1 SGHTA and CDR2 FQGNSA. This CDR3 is CASSGTSGEGETQYF. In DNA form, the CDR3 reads TGTGCCAGCAGCGGGACTAGCGGGGAAGGGGAGACCCAGTACTTC.

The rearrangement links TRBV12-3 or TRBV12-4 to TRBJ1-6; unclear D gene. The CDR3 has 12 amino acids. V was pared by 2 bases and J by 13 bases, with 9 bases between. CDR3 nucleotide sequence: TGTGCCAGCAGTTTAATGCCTCAGCCCCTCCACTTT. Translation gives CASSLMPQPLHF.

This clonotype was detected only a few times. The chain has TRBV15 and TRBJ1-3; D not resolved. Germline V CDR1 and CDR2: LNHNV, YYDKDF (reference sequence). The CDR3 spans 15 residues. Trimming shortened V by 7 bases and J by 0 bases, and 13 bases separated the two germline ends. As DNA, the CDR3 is TGTGCCACCACTTCGGACGGAGGCTCTGGAAACACCATATATTTT. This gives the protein CATTSDGGSGNTIYF.